These 24 T cell receptor beta chains came from one sample sequenced in a study of T cells in Graves' hyperthyroidism and ophthalmopathy. RNA transcripts served as the template for amplifying TCR beta CDR3 regions. The HTBI set primed first-round TCR CDR3 RT-PCR. MiXCR, run by TCRdb on the multiplex PCR reads, gives a single entry per CDR3 protein. The data contain approximately 400,000 distinct CDR3 sequences, approximately 12% of them singletons. The sample was blood. The receptors come from a young man with Graves' hyperthyroidism that later progressed to Graves' ophthalmopathy.

This clonotype has a count of ten or more. V usage is TRBV7-9 and J usage is TRBJ2-7; maybe TRBD1 (6 bases). The CDR3 loop spans 14 amino acids. Germline V CDR1 and CDR2: SEHNR, FQNEAQ (reference sequence). Trimming shortened V by 1 base and J by 3 bases, and 10 bases separated the two germline ends. The CDR3 spells CASSLGQENYEQYF. DNA of the CDR3: TGTGCCAGCAGCTTAGGACAGGAAAACTACGAGCAGTACTTC.

This clonotype was detected many times. J is TRBJ1-1 and V is TRBV2; the D gene is possibly TRBD1 (6 bases). V lost 2 bases and J lost 6, with 13 bases in between. Per germline, CDR1 SNHLY and CDR2 FYNNEI. The CDR3 runs to 14 residues. CDR3 DNA: TGTGCCAGCAGTGAAAGGGGGGAGGTCTCTGAAGCTTTCTTT. As protein: CASSERGEVSEAFF.

This clonotype was seen only a few times. The chain has TRBV9 and TRBJ2-2, with D perhaps being TRBD1 or TRBD2 (6 bases each). Germline V gene data show CDR1 as SGDLS and CDR2 as YYNGEE. The CDR3 extends over 13 amino acids. The V and J ends lost 4 bases and 13 bases respectively, with 17 bases between them. This CDR3 reads CASSRNEQGGLFF. In nucleotides, the CDR3 is TGTGCCAGCAGCCGAAACGAACAGGGAGGGCTGTTTTTT.

This clonotype was recorded only once. DNA of the CDR3: TGTGCCAGCAGCTTGGTGGGTCCAAGAAACACCATATATTTT. Translating gives CASSLVGPRNTIYF. The chain joins TRBV5-6 to TRBJ1-3; D remains unclear. The CDR3 loop spans 14 amino acids. The V and J ends lost 0 bases and 5 bases respectively, with 9 bases between them. CDR1 and CDR2 (germline): SGHDT, YYEEEE.

This clonotype was detected many times. The chain recombines TRBV6-1 with TRBJ1-2, with D tentatively TRBD1 (6 bases). Trimming left V 6 bases short and J 8 bases short, with 16 bases between. This CDR3 comprises 13 residues. The germline gives CDR1 MNHNS, CDR2 SASEGT. In DNA, the CDR3 is TGTGCCAGCAGCGTCACAGGGTTTTGGGGCTACACCTTC. It yields the protein CASSVTGFWGYTF.

This clonotype was detected ten times or more. The chain links TRBV18 to TRBJ2-1, with 9 positions matching TRBD1. The CDR3 covers 15 residues. V lost 3 bases to trimming and J lost 8 bases; unmatched junction nucleotides: 8. Germline values: CDR1 KGHSH, CDR2 LQKENI. The CDR3 region has the DNA TGTGCCAGCTCACCCCCGGGACAGGGTGGTGATGAGCAGTTCTTC. Translation: CASSPPGQGGDEQFF.

The DNA for the CDR3 is TGTGCCAGCAGTTTAGCTAGCGGGGGTTTGAATGAGCAGTTCTTC. It translates to CASSLASGGLNEQFF. The chain employs TRBV12-3 or TRBV12-4 and TRBJ2-1; 9 nucleotides align to TRBD2. The CDR3 is 15 amino acids. V shed 0 bases, J shed 7 bases, and the junction held 4 bases outside the gene matches.

Many counts were recorded for this clonotype. The CDR3 is CAIRGTARETQYF. Here the CDR3 DNA reads TGTGCCATCAGAGGGACAGCGAGGGAGACCCAGTACTTC. The chain links TRBV10-3 to TRBJ2-5; 7 nucleotides line up with TRBD1. Losses at the gene ends were 6 bases for V and 5 bases for J; bases not matched to a gene: 6. Germline assignment: CDR1 ENHRY and CDR2 SYGVKD. CDR3 length: 13 residues.

For this clonotype: A much larger clone lies a single base off, so this may be a read error. The chain joins TRBV11-2 to TRBJ1-2, with D possibly TRBD1 on 5 matching bases. The CDR3 consists of 14 residues. Looked up from germline, CDR1 is SGHAT and CDR2 is FQNNGV. The CDR3 DNA reads as TGTGCCAACAGCCCCGGGGGACCTAACTATGGCTACACCTTC. Its protein product is CANSPGGPNYGYTF. Combining the CDR3 with reference TRBV11-2 and TRBJ1-2 gives the whole variable domain EAGVAQSPRYKIIEKRQSVAFWCNPISGHATLYWYQQILGQGPKLLIQFQNNGVVDDSQLPKDRFSAERLKGVDSTLKIQPAKLEDSAVYLCANSPGGPNYGYTFGSGTRLTVV.

This clonotype has a count of ten or more. The J gene is TRBJ1-1, the V gene TRBV4-1; D gene ambiguous. Trimming left V 4 bases short and J 0 bases short, with 15 bases between. Germline CDR1 MGHRA, CDR2 YSYEKL. The CDR3 runs 16 residues. The CDR3 nucleotides read TGCGCCAGCAGCCCACGGGTGCGGGAAGTGAACACTGAAGCTTTCTTT. Translating it yields CASSPRVREVNTEAFF.

V is TRBV27 and J is TRBJ1-2, with 11 positions matching TRBD1. The CDR3 has 16 residues. After removal of 6 bases from V and 2 bases from J, the junction contained 8 bases not matched to a gene. The germline V gene encodes CDR1 MNHEY and CDR2 SMNVEV (reference sequence). The DNA for the CDR3 is TGTGCCAGCAGGTGGACAGGGGGCCCAGTCAACTATGGCTACACCTTC. Its translation is CASRWTGGPVNYGYTF.

Details on this clonotype: A read error is possible here, since a much larger clone lies one base away. The genes are TRBV7-9 and TRBJ2-5, with a possible D match to TRBD2 (5 bases). Looked up from germline, CDR1 is SEHNR and CDR2 is FQNEAQ (reference sequence). This CDR3 is 14 amino acids long. The CDR3 loop is CASSLWVEEEAQYF. CDR3 sequence (DNA): TGTGCCAGCAGCTTATGGGTGGAGGAAGAGGCCCAGTACTTC.

This sequence joins TRBV6-1 and TRBJ1-5, with a weak D call TRBD1 (6 bases). This CDR3 has 19 residues. The V and J ends lost 5 bases and 1 base respectively, with 24 bases between them. Germline lookup yields CDR1 MNHNS and CDR2 SASEGT. CDR3 amino acids: CASSRLLQGFRSSNQPQHF. The CDR3 DNA is TGTGCCAGCAGTCGTCTCCTACAGGGTTTCAGGAGCAGCAATCAGCCCCAGCATTTT.

This clonotype showed up many times. DNA for the CDR3: TGTGCCAGCAGTTTAGCCGACAGGCAAGGAAACACCATATATTTT. Protein sequence: CASSLADRQGNTIYF. The chain combines TRBV12-3 or TRBV12-4 with TRBJ1-3; maybe TRBD1 (6 bases). V lost 0 bases and J lost 4, with 10 bases in between. This CDR3 region has 15 residues.

Comment on this clonotype: This could be a read error, since a much larger clone is one nucleotide away. The chain employs TRBV5-1 and TRBJ2-3; TRBD2 agrees at 8 bases. The CDR3 spans 16 residues. CDR1 SGHRS and CDR2 YFSETQ come from the germline V gene. V lost 0 bases, J lost 8 bases, and 11 bases stayed unmatched. The CDR3 region is CASSLAAGVPLGTQYF. The DNA of the CDR3 is TGCGCCAGCAGCTTGGCAGCGGGGGTCCCGCTGGGTACGCAGTATTTT.

This clonotype has a count of ten or more. The CDR3 nucleotides read TGTGCCCACCGAGGGGGAGAGACCCAGTACTTC. It encodes CAHRGGETQYF. The V gene is TRBV2, the J gene TRBJ2-5, with D tentatively TRBD1 (6 bases). Per germline, CDR1 SNHLY and CDR2 FYNNEI. The CDR3 is 11 residues long. V was shortened by 11 bases and J by 4 bases, with 11 bases between the two germline ends.

Written as DNA, the CDR3 is TGTGCCTGGAGTGTAAGATATGGGCGCAATCAGCCCCAGCATTTT. Amino acid sequence: CAWSVRYGRNQPQHF. The chain couples TRBV30 to TRBJ1-5; D is ambiguous. Trimming cost V 0 bases and J 2 bases, with 11 bases left between them. The CDR3 is 15 amino acids. Germline V CDR1 and CDR2: GTSNPN, SVGIG (reference sequence).

This clonotype was seen only a few times. This chain uses TRBV7-8 with TRBJ2-2; TRBD2 matches at 8 bases. The CDR3 length is 15 residues. The germline V gene encodes CDR1 SGHVS and CDR2 FQNEAQ. J gave up 5 bases and V 5 bases, and 7 bases lay outside the gene matches. DNA of the CDR3: TGTGCCAGCAGCGCTCCGGGGGGGCGTACCGGGGAGCTGTTTTTT. It yields the protein CASSAPGGRTGELFF.

In this sample, this clonotype turned up many times. The CDR3 spells CASSYSSDQETQYF. The DNA for the CDR3 is TGTGCCAGCAGTTACTCGTCAGACCAAGAGACCCAGTACTTC. V and J are TRBV6-5 and TRBJ2-5; D not resolved. Trimming removed 0 bases from V and 0 bases from J, with 5 bases in between. Germline V lookup: CDR1 MNHEY, CDR2 SVGAGI. This CDR3 comprises 14 residues.

This clonotype was observed a few times. The chain has TRBV5-1 and TRBJ2-7, with D perhaps TRBD2 (6 bases). Germline V gives CDR1 SGHRS, CDR2 YFSETQ. Deletions cut 4 bases from V and 2 bases from J, with 16 bases between. This CDR3 is 15 amino acids long. CDR3 residues: CASSPGSSVTYEQYF. CDR3 bases: TGCGCCAGCAGCCCCGGGAGCTCTGTCACCTACGAGCAGTACTTC.

The rearrangement joins TRBV20-1 to TRBJ1-3; 10 bases agree with TRBD1. Per germline, CDR1 DFQATT and CDR2 SNEGSKA (reference sequence). The length of the CDR3 is 18 residues. With V trimmed by 0 bases and J by 3 bases, 11 bases remained unmatched. The CDR3 DNA is TGCAGTGCTAGAGATAGAGGATCTTGGACAGGGGGTGGAAACACCATATATTTT. It specifies CSARDRGSWTGGGNTIYF.

This clonotype was recorded at least ten times. The CDR3 is CSARESGGLGTQYF. The DNA of the CDR3 is TGCAGTGCTAGAGAATCGGGGGGGCTCGGGACGCAGTATTTT. The gene calls are TRBV20-1 and TRBJ2-3, with TRBD2 matching 8 bases. The germline V gene has CDR1 DFQATT and CDR2 SNEGSKA (reference sequence). With V trimmed by 0 bases and J by 9 bases, 8 bases remained unmatched. CDR3 size: 14 residues.

Many counts were recorded for this clonotype. This chain uses TRBV6-5 with TRBJ1-3; D is ambiguous. The CDR3 runs 14 residues. The germline gives CDR1 MNHEY, CDR2 SVGAGI. Deletions cut 0 bases from V and 1 base from J, with 4 bases between. This chain's CDR3 is CASSYSGSGNTIYF. The DNA for the CDR3 is TGTGCCAGCAGTTACTCAGGTTCTGGAAACACCATATATTTT.

The chain carries TRBV9 and TRBJ1-3, with a weak D call TRBD1 (5 bases). CDR1 and CDR2 from the germline V gene are SGDLS and YYNGEE. Trimming removed 0 bases at V and 0 bases at J, with 13 bases between. CDR3 length equals 17 residues. CDR3 nucleotide sequence: TGTGCCAGCAGCGTAGGGGGGAGCGTTAGCTCTGGAAACACCATATATTTT. It is translated as CASSVGGSVSSGNTIYF.